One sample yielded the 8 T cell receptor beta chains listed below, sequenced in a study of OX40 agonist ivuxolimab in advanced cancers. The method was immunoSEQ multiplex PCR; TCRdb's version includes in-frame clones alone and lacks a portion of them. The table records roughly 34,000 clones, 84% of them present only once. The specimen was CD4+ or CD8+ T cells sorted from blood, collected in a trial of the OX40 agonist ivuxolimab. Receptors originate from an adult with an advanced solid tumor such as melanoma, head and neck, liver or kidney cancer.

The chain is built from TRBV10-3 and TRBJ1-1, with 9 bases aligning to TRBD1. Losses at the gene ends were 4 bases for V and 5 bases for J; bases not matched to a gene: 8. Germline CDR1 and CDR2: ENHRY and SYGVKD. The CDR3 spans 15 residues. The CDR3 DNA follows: TGTGCCATCAGTGTGGCGGACAGGGGAGGAACTGAAGCTTTCTTT. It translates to CAISVADRGGTEAFF.

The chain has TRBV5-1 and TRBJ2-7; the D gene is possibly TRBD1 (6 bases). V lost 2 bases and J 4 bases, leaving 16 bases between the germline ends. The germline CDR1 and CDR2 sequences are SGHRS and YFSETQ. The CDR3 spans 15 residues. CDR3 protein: CASSLTSGEQYEQYF. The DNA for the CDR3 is TGCGCCAGCAGCTTAACTTCAGGGGAGCAATACGAGCAGTACTTC.

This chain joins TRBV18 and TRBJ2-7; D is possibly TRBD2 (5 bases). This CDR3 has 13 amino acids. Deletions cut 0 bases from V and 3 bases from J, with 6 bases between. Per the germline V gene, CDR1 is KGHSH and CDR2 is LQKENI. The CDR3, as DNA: TGTGCCAGCTCACCACCAGGGAGCTACGAGCAGTACTTC. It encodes CASSPPGSYEQYF.

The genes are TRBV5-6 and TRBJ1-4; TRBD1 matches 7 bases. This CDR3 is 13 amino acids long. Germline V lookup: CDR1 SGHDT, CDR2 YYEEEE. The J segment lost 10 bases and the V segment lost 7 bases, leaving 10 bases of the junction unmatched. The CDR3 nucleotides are TGTGCCAGCGGGACCCTAGGGGGCGGAAAACTGTTTTTT. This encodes CASGTLGGGKLFF.

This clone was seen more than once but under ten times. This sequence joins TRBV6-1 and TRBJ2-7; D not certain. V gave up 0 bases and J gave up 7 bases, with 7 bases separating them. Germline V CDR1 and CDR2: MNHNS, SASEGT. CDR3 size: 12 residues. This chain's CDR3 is CASSEALREQYF. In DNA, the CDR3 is TGTGCCAGCAGTGAAGCGCTCAGGGAGCAGTACTTC.

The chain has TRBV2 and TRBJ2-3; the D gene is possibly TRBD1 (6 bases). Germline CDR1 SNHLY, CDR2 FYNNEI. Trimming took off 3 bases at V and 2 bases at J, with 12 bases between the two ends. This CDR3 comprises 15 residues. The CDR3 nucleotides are TGTGCCAGCAGTGATAGGGGGATCCCCACAGATACGCAGTATTTT. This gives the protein CASSDRGIPTDTQYF.

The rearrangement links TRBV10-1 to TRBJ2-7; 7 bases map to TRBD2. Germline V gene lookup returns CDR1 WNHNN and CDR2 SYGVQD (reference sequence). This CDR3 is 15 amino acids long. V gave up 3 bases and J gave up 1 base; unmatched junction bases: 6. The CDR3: CASSESPSGSYEQYF. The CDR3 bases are TGCGCCAGCAGTGAATCTCCTAGCGGATCCTACGAGCAGTACTTC.

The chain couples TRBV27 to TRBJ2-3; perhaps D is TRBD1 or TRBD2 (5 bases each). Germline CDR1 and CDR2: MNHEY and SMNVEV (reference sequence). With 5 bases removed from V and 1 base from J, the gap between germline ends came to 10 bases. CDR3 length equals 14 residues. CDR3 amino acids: CASSEGRRTDTQYF. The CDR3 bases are TGTGCCAGCAGTGAGGGGCGGCGCACAGATACGCAGTATTTT.